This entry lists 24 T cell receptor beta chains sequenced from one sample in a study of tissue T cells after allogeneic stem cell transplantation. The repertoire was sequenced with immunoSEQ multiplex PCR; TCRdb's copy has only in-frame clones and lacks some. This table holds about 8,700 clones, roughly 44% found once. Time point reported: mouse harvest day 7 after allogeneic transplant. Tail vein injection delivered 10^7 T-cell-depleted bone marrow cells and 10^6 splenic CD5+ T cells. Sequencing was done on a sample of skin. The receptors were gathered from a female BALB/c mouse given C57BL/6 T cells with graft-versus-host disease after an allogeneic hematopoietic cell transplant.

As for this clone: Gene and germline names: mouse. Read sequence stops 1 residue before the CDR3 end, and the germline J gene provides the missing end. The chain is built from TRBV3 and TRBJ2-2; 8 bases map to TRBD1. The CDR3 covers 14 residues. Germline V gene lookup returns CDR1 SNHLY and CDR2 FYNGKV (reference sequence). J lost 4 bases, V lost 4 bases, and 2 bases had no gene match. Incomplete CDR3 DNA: TGTGCCAGCAGCTCGACAGGGGTCACCGGGCAGCTCTAC. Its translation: CASSSTGVTGQLY. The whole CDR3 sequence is CASSSTGVTGQLYF.

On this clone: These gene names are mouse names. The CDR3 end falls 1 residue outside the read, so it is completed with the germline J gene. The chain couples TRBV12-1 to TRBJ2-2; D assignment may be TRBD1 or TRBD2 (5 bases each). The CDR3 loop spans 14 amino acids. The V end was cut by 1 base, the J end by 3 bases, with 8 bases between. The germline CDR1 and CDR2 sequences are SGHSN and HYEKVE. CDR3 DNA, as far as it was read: TGTGCCAGCTCTCTGAGGGGCGACACCGGGCAGCTCTAC. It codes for CASSLRGDTGQLY. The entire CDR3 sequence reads CASSLRGDTGQLYF.

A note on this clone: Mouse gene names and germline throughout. CDR3 bases read: TGTGCCAGCAGTGATTACAGGGGGCAAGACACCCAGTAC. It encodes CASSDYRGQDTQY. In full, the CDR3 reads CASSDYRGQDTQYF. J is TRBJ2-5 and V is TRBV13-1; 8 nucleotides match TRBD1. With the read ending 1 residue before the CDR3 end, the germline J gene is used to fill in that end. This CDR3 has 14 amino acids. Germline lookup yields CDR1 NSHNY and CDR2 SYGAGN. The V gene end was trimmed by 1 base and the J gene end by 3 bases; junction bases not matched to a gene: 1.

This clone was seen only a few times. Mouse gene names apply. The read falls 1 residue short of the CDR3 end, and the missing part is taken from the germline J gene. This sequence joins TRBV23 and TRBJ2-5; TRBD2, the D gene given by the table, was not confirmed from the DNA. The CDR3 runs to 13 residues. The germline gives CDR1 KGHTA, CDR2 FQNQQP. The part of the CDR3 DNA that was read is TGCTCCAGCAGTCCGGGACTGGAAGACACCCAGTAC. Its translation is CSSSPGLEDTQY. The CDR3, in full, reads CSSSPGLEDTQYF.

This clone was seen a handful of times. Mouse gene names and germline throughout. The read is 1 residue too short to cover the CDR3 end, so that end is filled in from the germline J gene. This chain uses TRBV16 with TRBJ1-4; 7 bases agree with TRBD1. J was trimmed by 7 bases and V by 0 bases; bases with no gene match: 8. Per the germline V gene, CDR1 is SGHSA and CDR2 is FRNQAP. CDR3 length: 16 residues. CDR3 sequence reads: CASSLDQRGRSERLFF. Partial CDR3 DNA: TGTGCAAGCAGCTTAGATCAAAGGGGGCGGTCCGAAAGATTATTT.

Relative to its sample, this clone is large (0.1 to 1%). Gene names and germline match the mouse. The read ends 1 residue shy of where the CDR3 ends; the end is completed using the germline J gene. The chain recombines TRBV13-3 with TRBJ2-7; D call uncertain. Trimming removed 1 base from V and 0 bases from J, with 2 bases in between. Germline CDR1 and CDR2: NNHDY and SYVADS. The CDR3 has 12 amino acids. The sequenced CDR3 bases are TGTGCCAGCAGTGATAGCTCCTATGAACAGTAC. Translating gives CASSDSSYEQY. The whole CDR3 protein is CASSDSSYEQYF.

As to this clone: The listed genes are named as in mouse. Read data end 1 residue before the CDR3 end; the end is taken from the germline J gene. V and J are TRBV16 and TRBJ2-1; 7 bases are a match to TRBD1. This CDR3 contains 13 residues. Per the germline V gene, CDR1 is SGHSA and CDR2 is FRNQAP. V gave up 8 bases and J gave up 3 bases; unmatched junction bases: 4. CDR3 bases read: TGTGCAAGCGCCGGGACAGTCTATGCTGAGCAGTTC. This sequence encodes CASAGTVYAEQF. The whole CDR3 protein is CASAGTVYAEQFF.

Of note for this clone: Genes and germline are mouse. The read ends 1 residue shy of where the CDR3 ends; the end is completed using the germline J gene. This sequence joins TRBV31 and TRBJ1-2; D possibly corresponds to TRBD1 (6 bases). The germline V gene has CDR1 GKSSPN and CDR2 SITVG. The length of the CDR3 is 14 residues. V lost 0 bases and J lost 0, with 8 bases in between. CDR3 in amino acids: CAWSLDSANSDYTF. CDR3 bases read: TGTGCCTGGAGTCTGGACAGTGCAAACTCCGACTACACC.

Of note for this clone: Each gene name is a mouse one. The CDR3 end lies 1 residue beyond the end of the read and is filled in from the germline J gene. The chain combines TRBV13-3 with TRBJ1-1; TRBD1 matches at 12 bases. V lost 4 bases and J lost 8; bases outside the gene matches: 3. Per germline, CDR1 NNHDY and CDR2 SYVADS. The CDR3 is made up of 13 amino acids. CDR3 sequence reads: CASSPGQGAEVFF. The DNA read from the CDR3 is TGTGCCAGCAGTCCGGGACAGGGGGCGGAAGTCTTC.

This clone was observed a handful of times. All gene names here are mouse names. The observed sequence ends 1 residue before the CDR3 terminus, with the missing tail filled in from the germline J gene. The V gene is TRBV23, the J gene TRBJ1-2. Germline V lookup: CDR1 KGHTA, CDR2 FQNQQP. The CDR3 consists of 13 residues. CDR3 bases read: TGCTCCAGCAGTCAAGACGCAAACTCCGACTACACC. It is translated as CSSSQDANSDYT. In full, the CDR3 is CSSSQDANSDYTF. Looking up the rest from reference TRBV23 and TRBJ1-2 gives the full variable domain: DAAVTQKPRYLIKMKGQEAEMKCIPEKGHTAVFWYQQKQSKELKFLIYFQNQQPLDQIDMVKERFSAVCPSSSLCSLGIRTCEAEDSALYLCSSSQDANSDYTFGSGTRLLVI.

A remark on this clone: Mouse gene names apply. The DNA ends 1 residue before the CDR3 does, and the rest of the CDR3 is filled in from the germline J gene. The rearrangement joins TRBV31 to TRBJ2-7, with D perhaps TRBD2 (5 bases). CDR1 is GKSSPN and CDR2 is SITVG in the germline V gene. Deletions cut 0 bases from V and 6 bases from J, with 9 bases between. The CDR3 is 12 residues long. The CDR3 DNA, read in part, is TGTGCCTGGAGTCTAGGGTGGGGTGAACAGTAC. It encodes CAWSLGWGEQY. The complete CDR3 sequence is CAWSLGWGEQYF.

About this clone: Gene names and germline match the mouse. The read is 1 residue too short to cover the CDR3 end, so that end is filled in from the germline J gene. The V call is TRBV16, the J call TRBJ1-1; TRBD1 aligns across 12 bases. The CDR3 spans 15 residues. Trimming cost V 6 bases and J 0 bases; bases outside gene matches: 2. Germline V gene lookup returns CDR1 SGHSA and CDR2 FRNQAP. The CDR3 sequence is CASSRDRGPNTEVFF. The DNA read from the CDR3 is TGTGCAAGCAGTCGGGACAGGGGGCCAAACACAGAAGTCTTC. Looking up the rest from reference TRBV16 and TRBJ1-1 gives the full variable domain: NAGVIQTPRHKVTGKGQEATLWCEPISGHSAVFWYRQTIVQGLEFLTYFRNQAPIDDSGMPKERFSAQMPNQSHSTLKIQSTQPQDSAVYLCASSRDRGPNTEVFFGKGTRLTVV.

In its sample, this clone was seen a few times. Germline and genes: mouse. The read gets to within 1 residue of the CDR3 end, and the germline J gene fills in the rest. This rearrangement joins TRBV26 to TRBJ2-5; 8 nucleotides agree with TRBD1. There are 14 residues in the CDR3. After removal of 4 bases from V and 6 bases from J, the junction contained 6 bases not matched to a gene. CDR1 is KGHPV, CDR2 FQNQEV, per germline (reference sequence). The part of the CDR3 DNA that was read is TGTGCCAGCAGTCCCGGACAGGGTGGGGACACCCAGTAC. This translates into CASSPGQGGDTQY. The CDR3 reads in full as CASSPGQGGDTQYF.

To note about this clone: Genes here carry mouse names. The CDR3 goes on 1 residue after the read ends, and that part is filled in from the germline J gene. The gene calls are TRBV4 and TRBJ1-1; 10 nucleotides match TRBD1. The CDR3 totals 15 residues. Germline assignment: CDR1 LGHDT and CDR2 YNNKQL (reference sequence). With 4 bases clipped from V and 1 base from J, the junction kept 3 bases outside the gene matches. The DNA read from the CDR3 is TGTGCCAGCAGCTCTAGGGACAGGGGAAACACAGAAGTCTTC. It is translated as CASSSRDRGNTEVF. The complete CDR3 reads CASSSRDRGNTEVFF.

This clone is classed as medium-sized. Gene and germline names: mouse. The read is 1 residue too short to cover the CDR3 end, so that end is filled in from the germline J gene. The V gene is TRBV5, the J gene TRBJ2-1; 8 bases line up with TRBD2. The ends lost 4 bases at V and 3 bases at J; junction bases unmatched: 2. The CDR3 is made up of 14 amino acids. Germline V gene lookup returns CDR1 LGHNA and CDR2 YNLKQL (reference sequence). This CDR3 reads CASSRDWGYAEQFF. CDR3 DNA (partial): TGTGCCAGCAGCCGCGACTGGGGCTATGCTGAGCAGTTC.

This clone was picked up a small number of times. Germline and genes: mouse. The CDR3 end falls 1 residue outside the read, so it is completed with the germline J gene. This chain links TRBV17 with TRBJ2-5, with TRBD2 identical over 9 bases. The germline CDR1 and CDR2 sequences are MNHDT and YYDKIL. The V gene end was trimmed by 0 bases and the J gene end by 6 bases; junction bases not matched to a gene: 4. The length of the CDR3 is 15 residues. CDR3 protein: CASSRELGGGDTQYF. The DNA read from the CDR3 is TGTGCTAGCAGTAGAGAACTGGGGGGCGGGGACACCCAGTAC.

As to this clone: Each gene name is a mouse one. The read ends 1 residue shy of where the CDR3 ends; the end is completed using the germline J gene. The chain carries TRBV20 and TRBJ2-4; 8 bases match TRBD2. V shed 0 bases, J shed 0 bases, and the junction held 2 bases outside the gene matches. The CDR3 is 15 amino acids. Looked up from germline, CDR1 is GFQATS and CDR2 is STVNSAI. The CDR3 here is CGARDWGGSQNTLYF. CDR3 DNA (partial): TGTGGTGCTAGGGATTGGGGGGGTAGTCAAAACACCTTGTAC.

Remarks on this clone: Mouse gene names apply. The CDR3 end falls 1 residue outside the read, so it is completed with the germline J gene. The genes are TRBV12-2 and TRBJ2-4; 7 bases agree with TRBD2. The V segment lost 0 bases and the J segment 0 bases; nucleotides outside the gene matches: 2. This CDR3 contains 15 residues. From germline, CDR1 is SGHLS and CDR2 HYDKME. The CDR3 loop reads CASSLDWESQNTLYF. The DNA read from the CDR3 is TGTGCCAGCTCTCTCGACTGGGAGAGTCAAAACACCTTGTAC.

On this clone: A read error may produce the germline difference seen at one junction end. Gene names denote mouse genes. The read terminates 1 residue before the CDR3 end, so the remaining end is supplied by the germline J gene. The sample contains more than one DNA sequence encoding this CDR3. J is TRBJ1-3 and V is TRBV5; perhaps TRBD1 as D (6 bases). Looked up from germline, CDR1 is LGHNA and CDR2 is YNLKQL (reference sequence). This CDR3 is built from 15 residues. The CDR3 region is CASSPQTGSGNTLYF. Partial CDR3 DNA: TGTGCCAGCAGCCCCCAAACAGGGTCTGGAAATACACTCTAT.

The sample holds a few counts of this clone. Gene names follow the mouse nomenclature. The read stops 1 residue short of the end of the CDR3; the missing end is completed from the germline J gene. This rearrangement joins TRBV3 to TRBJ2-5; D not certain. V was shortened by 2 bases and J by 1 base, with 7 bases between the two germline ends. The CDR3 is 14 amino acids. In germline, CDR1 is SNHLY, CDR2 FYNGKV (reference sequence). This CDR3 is CASSLLGHQDTQYF. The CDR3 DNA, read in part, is TGTGCCAGCAGCTTACTAGGGCACCAAGACACCCAGTAC.

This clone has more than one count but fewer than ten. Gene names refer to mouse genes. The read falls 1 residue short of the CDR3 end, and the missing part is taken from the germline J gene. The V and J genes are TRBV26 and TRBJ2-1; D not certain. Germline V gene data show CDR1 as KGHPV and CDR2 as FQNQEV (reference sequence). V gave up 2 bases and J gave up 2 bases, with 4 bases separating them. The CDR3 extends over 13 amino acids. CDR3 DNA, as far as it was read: TGTGCCAGCAGTCTGACAGACTATGCTGAGCAGTTC. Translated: CASSLTDYAEQF. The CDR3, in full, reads CASSLTDYAEQFF.

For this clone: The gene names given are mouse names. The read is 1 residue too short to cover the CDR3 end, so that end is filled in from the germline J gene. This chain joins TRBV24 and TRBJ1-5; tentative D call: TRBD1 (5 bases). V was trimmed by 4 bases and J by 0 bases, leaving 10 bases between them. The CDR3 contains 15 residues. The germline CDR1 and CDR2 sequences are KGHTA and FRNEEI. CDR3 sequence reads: CASSPWGNNNQAPLF. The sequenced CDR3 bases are TGTGCCAGCAGTCCCTGGGGGAATAACAACCAGGCTCCGCTT.

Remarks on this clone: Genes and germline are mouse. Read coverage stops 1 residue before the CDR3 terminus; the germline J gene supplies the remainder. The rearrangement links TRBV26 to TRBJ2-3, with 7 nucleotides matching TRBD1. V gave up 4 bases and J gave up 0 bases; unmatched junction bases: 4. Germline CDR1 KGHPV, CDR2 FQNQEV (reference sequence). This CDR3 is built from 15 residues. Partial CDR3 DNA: TGTGCCAGCAGTCGGACAGGACCTAGTGCAGAAACGCTGTAT. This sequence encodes CASSRTGPSAETLY. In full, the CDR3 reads CASSRTGPSAETLYF.

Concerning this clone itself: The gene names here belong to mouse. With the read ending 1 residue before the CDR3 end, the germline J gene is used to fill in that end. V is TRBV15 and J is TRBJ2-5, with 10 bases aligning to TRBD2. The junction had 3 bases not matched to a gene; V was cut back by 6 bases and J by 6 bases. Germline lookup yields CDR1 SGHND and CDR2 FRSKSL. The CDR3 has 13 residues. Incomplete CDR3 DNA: TGTGCCAGCAGACCGACTGGGGGGGACACCCAGTAC. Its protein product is CASRPTGGDTQY. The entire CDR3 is CASRPTGGDTQYF.